The source of this TCR beta chain is a study of T cell responses to AZD1222 COVID-19 vaccine. Study-wide context: Doses given second, at about 4 or about 12 weeks, were pooled. Overall study findings and caveats: After the peak T cell response, and only then, were repertoires sampled. Donors were chiefly white British, with a greater number of females, and clonal diversity was perhaps underestimated.

As for this clone: Its antigen is still unknown. An end of the junction differs from the germline gene, which may be a read error.

The CDR3 consists of 13 residues. Germline V gene lookup returns CDR1 MNHEY and CDR2 SMNVEV (reference sequence). Some clones are missing from TCRdb's copy, which holds only in-frame ones; the method was immunoSEQ multiplex PCR. The table records approximately 65,000 clones, 65% to 80% of them present only once. The chain combines TRBV27 with TRBJ2-1; the D gene is possibly TRBD2 (6 bases). Sequenced material: peripheral blood, taken on day 0 of AZD1222 vaccination. This sequence originates from an adult in good health. The CDR3 nucleotides are TGTGCCAGCCGTTTATGGGGGGACAATGAGCAGTTCTTC. The encoded protein is CASRLWGDNEQFF.